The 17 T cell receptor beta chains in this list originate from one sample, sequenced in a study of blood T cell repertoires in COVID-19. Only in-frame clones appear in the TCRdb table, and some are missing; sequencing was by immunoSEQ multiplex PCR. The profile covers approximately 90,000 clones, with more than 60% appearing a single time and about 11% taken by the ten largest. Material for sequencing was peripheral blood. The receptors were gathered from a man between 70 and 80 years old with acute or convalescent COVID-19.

The CDR3 here is CASSLRGQGSSGYTF. CDR3 DNA: TGCGCCAGCAGCTTGCGTGGACAGGGATCGAGTGGCTACACCTTC. The chain has TRBV5-1 and TRBJ1-2, with 8 positions matching TRBD1. Per germline, CDR1 SGHRS and CDR2 YFSETQ. This CDR3 is 15 amino acids long. With 1 base clipped from V and 7 bases from J, the junction kept 9 bases outside the gene matches. The full variable domain, its missing parts supplied by reference TRBV5-1 and TRBJ1-2, is KAGVTQTPRYLIKTRGQQVTLSCSPISGHRSVSWYQQTPGQGLQFLFEYFSETQRNKGNFPGRFSGRQFSNSRSEMNVSTLELGDSALYLCASSLRGQGSSGYTFGSGTRLTVV.

DNA for the CDR3: TGTGCCAGCAGCTTACCCGGACAGGCCCCCTACGAGCAGTACTTC. Its protein is CASSLPGQAPYEQYF. This rearrangement joins TRBV7-9 to TRBJ2-7; 7 bases are a match to TRBD1. Germline CDR1 SEHNR, CDR2 FQNEAQ (reference sequence). Trimming at V came to 2 bases and at J to 2 bases, leaving 6 bases not matched to a gene. The CDR3 is made up of 15 amino acids.

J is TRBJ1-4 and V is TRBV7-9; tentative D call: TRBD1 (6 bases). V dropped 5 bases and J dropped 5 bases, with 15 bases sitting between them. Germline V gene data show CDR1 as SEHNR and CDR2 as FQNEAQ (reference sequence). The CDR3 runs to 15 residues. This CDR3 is CASSPKGGVNEKLFF. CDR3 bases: TGTGCCAGCAGCCCGAAGGGGGGGGTAAATGAAAAACTGTTTTTT.

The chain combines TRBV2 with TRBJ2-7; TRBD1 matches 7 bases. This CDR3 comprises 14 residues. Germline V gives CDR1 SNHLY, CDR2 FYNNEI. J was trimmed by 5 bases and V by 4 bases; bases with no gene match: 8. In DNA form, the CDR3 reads TGTGCCAGCAGTGCCGAGACAGGGTCACACGAGCAGTACTTC. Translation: CASSAETGSHEQYF.

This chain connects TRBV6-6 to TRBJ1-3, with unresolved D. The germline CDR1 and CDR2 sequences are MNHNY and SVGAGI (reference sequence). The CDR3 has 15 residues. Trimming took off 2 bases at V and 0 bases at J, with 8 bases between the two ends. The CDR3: CASSYVGPSGNTIYF. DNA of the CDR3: TGTGCCAGCAGTTACGTGGGCCCCTCTGGAAACACCATATATTTT.

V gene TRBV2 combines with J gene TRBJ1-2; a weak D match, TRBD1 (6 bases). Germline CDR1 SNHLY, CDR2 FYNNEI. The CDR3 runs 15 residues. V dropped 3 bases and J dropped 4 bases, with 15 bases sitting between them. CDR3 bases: TGTGCCAGCAGTGAGACAGGCCATTTAGGCTATGGCTACACCTTC. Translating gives CASSETGHLGYGYTF.

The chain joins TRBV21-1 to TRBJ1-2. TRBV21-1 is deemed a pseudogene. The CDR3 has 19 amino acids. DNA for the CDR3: TGTGCCAGCTCCCGGGGGGCGTTTACAGGGCACCCCTCTAACTATGGCTACACCTTC. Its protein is CASSRGAFTGHPSNYGYTF.

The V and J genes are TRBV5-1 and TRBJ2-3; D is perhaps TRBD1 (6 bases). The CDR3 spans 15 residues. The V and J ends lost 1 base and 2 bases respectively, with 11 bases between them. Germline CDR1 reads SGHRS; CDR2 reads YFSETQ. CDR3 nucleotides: TGCGCCAGCAGCTTGACAGGGAGATACACAGATACGCAGTATTTT. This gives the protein CASSLTGRYTDTQYF.

CDR3: CASSRDNEQFF. The CDR3 DNA follows: TGTGCCAGCTCCCGGGACAATGAGCAGTTCTTC. V gene TRBV18 combines with J gene TRBJ2-1; no clear D. V was pared by 6 bases and J by 5 bases, with 5 bases between. The CDR3 has 11 residues. CDR1 and CDR2 from the germline V gene are KGHSH and LQKENI.

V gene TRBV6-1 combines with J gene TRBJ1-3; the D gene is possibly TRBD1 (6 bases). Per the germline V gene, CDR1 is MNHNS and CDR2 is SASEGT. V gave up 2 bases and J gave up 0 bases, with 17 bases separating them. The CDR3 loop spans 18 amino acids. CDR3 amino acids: CASSEKTGPLHSGNTIYF. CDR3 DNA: TGTGCCAGCAGTGAAAAAACAGGGCCTCTCCACTCTGGAAACACCATATATTTT.

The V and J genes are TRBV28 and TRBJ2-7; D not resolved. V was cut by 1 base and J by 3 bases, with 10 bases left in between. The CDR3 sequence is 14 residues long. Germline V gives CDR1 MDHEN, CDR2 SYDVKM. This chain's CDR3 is CASSLSTPSYEQYF. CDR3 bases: TGTGCCAGCAGTTTATCGACTCCCAGCTACGAGCAGTACTTC.

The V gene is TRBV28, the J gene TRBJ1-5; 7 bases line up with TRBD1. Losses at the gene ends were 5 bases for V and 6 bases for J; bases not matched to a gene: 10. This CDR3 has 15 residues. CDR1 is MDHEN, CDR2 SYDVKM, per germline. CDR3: CASSPLDRDGQPQHF. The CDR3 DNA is TGTGCCAGCAGTCCCTTAGACAGGGATGGTCAGCCCCAGCATTTT.

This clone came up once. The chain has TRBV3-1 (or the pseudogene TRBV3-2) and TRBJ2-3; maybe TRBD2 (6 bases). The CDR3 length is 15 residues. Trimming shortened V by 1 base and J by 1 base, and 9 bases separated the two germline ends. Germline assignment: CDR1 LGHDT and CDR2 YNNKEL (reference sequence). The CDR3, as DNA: TGTGCCAGCAGCCAAGCGGGGGTTCGCACAGATACGCAGTATTTT. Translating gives CASSQAGVRTDTQYF.

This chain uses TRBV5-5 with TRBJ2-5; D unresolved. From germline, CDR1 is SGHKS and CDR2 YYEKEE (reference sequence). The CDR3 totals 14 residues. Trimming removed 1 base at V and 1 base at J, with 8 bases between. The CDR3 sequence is CASSLRLGQETQYF. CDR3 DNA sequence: TGTGCCAGCAGCTTGAGACTGGGCCAAGAGACCCAGTACTTC. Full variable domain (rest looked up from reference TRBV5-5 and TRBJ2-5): DAGVTQSPTHLIKTRGQQVTLRCSPISGHKSVSWYQQVLGQGPQFIFQYYEKEERGRGNFPDRFSARQFPNYSSELNVNALLLGDSALYLCASSLRLGQETQYFGPGTRLLVL.

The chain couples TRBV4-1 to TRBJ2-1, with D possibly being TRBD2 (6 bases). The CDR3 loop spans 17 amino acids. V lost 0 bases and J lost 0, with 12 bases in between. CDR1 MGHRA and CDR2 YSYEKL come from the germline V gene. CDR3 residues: CASSQDRGVSSYNEQFF. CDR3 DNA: TGCGCCAGCAGCCAAGATCGCGGGGTAAGCTCCTACAATGAGCAGTTCTTC.

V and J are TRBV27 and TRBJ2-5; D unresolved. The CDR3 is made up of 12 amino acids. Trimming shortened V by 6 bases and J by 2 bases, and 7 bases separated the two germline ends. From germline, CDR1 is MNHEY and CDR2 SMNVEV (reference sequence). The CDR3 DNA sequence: TGTGCCAGCAGAGACTTTCAAGAGACCCAGTACTTC. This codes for CASRDFQETQYF.

CDR3 sequence (DNA): TGCGCCAGCAGCCAAGTCCAGGGGGCTCAGGGTGAGCAGTTCTTC. It specifies CASSQVQGAQGEQFF. This sequence joins TRBV4-1 and TRBJ2-1, with 8 bases fitting TRBD1. Per germline, CDR1 MGHRA and CDR2 YSYEKL. V lost 1 base, J lost 9 bases, and 8 bases stayed unmatched. The CDR3 sequence is 15 residues long.